Shown below are 14 T cell receptor beta chains from a single sample sequenced in a study of blood T cell repertoires in COVID-19. The table came from immunoSEQ multiplex PCR; TCRdb's copy has only in-frame clones and leaves some out. This table has 350,000 to 400,000 clones, approximately 90% appearing once. Sample: PBMCs or T cells enriched from blood (not recorded which). These receptors were taken from a woman aged 40 to 50 who had been exposed to COVID-19.

V and J are TRBV15 and TRBJ2-7; TRBD1 matches 8 bases. Trimming removed 3 bases from V and 4 bases from J; junction bases left unmatched: 5. Germline CDR1 LNHNV, CDR2 YYDKDF (reference sequence). This CDR3 has 14 amino acids. The chain's CDR3 is CATSSLTGGYEQYF. The CDR3 DNA is TGTGCCACCAGCAGCCTAACAGGGGGGTACGAGCAGTACTTC.

The CDR3 nucleotides are TGTGCCAGCAGCTCCCTAGCGGGGGGTATTGGCGAGCAGTACTTC. This gives the protein CASSSLAGGIGEQYF. The chain carries TRBV7-3 and TRBJ2-7; 11 bases map to TRBD2. CDR1 SGHTA and CDR2 FQGTGA come from the germline V gene. Trimming took 4 bases from V and 6 from J; bases not matched to a gene: 8. This CDR3 comprises 15 residues.

The chain links TRBV18 to TRBJ2-1; 13 bases map to TRBD2. CDR3 length: 17 amino acids. Germline CDR1 and CDR2: KGHSH and LQKENI. V shed 2 bases, J shed 7 bases, and the junction held 8 bases outside the gene matches. This chain's CDR3 is CASSPRTSGSHGNEQFF. DNA of the CDR3: TGTGCCAGCTCACCAAGGACTAGCGGGAGCCATGGGAATGAGCAGTTCTTC.

The rearrangement uses TRBV7-2 and TRBJ2-1; the D gene is possibly TRBD2 (5 bases). The V end was cut by 1 base, the J end by 13 bases, with 20 bases between. Germline CDR1 SGHTA, CDR2 FQGNSA. This CDR3 is 15 amino acids long. For the CDR3, the DNA is TGTGCCAGCAGCTTAGGGGGAGCATTGGGCCGACTTCAGTTCTTC. It translates to CASSLGGALGRLQFF. The full variable domain, rest sourced from reference TRBV7-2 and TRBJ2-1, is GAGVSQSPSNKVTEKGKDVELRCDPISGHTALYWYRQSLGQGLEFLIYFQGNSAPDKSGLPSDRFSAERTGGSVSTLTIQRTQQEDSAVYLCASSLGGALGRLQFFGPGTRLTVL.

This rearrangement joins TRBV27 to TRBJ2-7; 8 bases match TRBD2. With 1 base clipped from V and 0 bases from J, the junction kept 5 bases outside the gene matches. This CDR3 has 16 amino acids. The germline V gene has CDR1 MNHEY and CDR2 SMNVEV (reference sequence). CDR3 in amino acids: CASSLFAGGSSYEQYF. CDR3 DNA sequence: TGTGCCAGCAGTTTATTTGCGGGAGGCAGCTCCTACGAGCAGTACTTC.

J is TRBJ1-6 and V is TRBV10-2; weak D call: TRBD1 (6 bases). V was clipped by 6 bases and J by 7 bases, with 16 bases between them. CDR3 length equals 15 residues. Per the germline V gene, CDR1 is WSHSY and CDR2 is SAAADI. In DNA form, the CDR3 reads TGCGCCAGCAGGAGCGGACAGCTCGGGAATTCACCCCTCCACTTT. Protein sequence: CASRSGQLGNSPLHF.

The chain couples TRBV21-1 to TRBJ1-2; whether TRBD1, the table's D call, matches the DNA was not checked. TRBV21-1 is a pseudogene. The CDR3 sequence is 14 residues long. Written as DNA, the CDR3 is TGTGCCAGCAGCAAAGTCTTCCGACAGGATGGCTACACCTTC. This translates into CASSKVFRQDGYTF.

The chain combines TRBV19 with TRBJ2-2; a weak D match, TRBD1 (6 bases). The CDR3 is made up of 15 amino acids. The germline gives CDR1 LNHDA, CDR2 SQIVND (reference sequence). V shed 6 bases and J shed 8 bases, with 19 bases lying between them. The CDR3: CASRPNVGARGELFF. CDR3 in DNA: TGTGCCAGTAGGCCTAATGTGGGGGCTAGGGGGGAGCTGTTTTTT.

The chain recombines TRBV7-3 with TRBJ1-2; D is unresolved. Trimming pared 2 bases from V and 7 bases from J, leaving 11 bases between. CDR1 is SGHTA and CDR2 is FQGTGA in the germline V gene. The CDR3 is 13 amino acids. The CDR3 sequence is CASSLASSGGYTF. Here the CDR3 DNA reads TGTGCCAGCAGCTTAGCCTCGAGTGGTGGCTACACCTTC.

The rearrangement links TRBV11-2 to TRBJ1-2, with D unclear. The CDR3 spans 14 residues. V shed 5 bases and J shed 4 bases, with 14 bases lying between them. The germline V gene has CDR1 SGHAT and CDR2 FQNNGV. CDR3 in DNA: TGTGCCAGCAGCCAGGTCCGTTGGTTCTATGGCTACACCTTC. As protein: CASSQVRWFYGYTF.

The V and J genes are TRBV6-2 or TRBV6-3 and TRBJ2-7, with a possible D match to TRBD1 (6 bases). From germline, CDR1 is MNHEY and CDR2 SVGEGT. CDR3 size: 17 residues. Deletions cut 4 bases from V and 1 base from J, with 20 bases between. Written as DNA, the CDR3 is TGTGCCAGCAGTTGGGGGCGAGGACAGACAATTTCCTACGAGCAGTACTTC. Protein: CASSWGRGQTISYEQYF.

The chain links TRBV5-6 to TRBJ1-4; tentative D call: TRBD1 (5 bases). Looked up from germline, CDR1 is SGHDT and CDR2 is YYEEEE. This CDR3 region has 17 residues. The V end lost 1 base, the J end lost 5 bases, and 18 bases lay between the germline ends. The CDR3, as DNA: TGTGCCAGCAGCTTGTTATTTCCGGGGGTGACGAATGAAAAACTGTTTTTT. Its protein is CASSLLFPGVTNEKLFF.

V is TRBV27 and J is TRBJ1-1; 7 nucleotides agree with TRBD1. CDR3 size: 15 residues. Trimming at V came to 2 bases and at J to 3 bases, leaving 6 bases not matched to a gene. CDR1 MNHEY and CDR2 SMNVEV come from the germline V gene (reference sequence). CDR3 nucleotides: TGTGCCAGCAGTTTAATGACAGGGTTGGACACTGAAGCTTTCTTT. Amino acid sequence: CASSLMTGLDTEAFF.

A remark on this clone: In the same sample, other DNA sequences code for this CDR3. The V gene is TRBV4-3, the J gene TRBJ2-3; 8 bases agree with TRBD2. The length of the CDR3 is 16 residues. V shed 0 bases, J shed 0 bases, and the junction held 2 bases outside the gene matches. Germline V gene lookup returns CDR1 LGHNA and CDR2 YSLEER. The CDR3 DNA sequence: TGCGCCAGCAGCCAAGACCCTAGCGGGAGCACAGATACGCAGTATTTT. Encoded protein: CASSQDPSGSTDTQYF.